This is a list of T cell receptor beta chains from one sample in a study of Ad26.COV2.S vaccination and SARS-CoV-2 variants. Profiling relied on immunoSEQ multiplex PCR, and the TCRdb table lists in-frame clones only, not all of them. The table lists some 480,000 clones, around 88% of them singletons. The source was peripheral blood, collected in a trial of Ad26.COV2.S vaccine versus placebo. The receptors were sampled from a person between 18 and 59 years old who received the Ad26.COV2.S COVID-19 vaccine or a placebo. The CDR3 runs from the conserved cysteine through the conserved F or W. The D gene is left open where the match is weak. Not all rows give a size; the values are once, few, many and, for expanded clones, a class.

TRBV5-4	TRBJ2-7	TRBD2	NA	CASASGRAGVDEQYF	TGTGCCAGCGCTAGCGGGAGGGCCGGAGTCGACGAGCAGTACTTC
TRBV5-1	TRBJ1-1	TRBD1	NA	CASSARTGGFAEAFF	TGCGCCAGCAGCGCCAGGACAGGGGGCTTCGCTGAAGCTTTCTTT
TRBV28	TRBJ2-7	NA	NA	CASSPGVSGYEQYF	TGTGCCAGCAGCCCAGGGGTTAGTGGCTACGAGCAGTACTTC
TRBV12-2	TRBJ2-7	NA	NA	CASPWAMHSGVYEQYF	TGTGCAAGCCCATGGGCCATGCATTCGGGGGTTTACGAGCAGTACTTC
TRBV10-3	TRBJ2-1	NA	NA	CAISESGDGEFF	TGTGCCATCAGTGAGTCTGGGGACGGGGAGTTCTTC
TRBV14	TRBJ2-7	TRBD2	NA	CASSQRGLAGKSSYEQYF	TGTGCCAGCAGCCAGAGGGGGCTAGCGGGAAAATCGTCCTACGAGCAGTACTTC
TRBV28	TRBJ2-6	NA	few	CASSTPGANVLTF	TGTGCCAGCAGCACCCCTGGGGCCAACGTCCTGACTTTC
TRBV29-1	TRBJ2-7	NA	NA	CSVADRPRTYEQYF	TGCAGCGTTGCCGACAGGCCCCGGACCTACGAGCAGTACTTC
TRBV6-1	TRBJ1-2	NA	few	CASSEGAGDTF	TGTGCCAGCAGTGAAGGGGCAGGGGACACCTTC
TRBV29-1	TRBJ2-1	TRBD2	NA	CSGTSGRVNEQFF	TGCAGCGGTACTAGCGGGAGAGTTAATGAGCAGTTCTTC
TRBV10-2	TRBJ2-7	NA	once	CASTVRGSMYEQYF	TGCGCCAGCACCGTCCGGGGGAGCATGTACGAGCAGTACTTC
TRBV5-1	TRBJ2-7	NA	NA	CASRDVNYEQYF	TGCGCCAGCAGGGACGTGAACTACGAGCAGTACTTC
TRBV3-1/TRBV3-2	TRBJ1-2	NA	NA	CASSQWENGYTF	TGTGCCAGCAGCCAATGGGAAAACGGCTACACCTTC
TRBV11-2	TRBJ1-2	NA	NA	CASSLDGQGSHLLGVGYTF	TGTGCCAGCAGCTTAGATGGCCAGGGGAGCCACCTCCTAGGGGTGGGCTACACCTTC
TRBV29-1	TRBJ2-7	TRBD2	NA	CSVGLAGEGEQYF	TGCAGCGTTGGACTAGCGGGAGAAGGAGAGCAGTACTTC
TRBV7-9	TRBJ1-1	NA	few	CASSLAAGLNTEAFF	TGTGCCAGCAGCTTAGCGGCAGGATTGAACACTGAAGCTTTCTTT
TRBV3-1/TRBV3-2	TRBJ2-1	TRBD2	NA	CASRSTSGRPPYNEQFF	TGTGCCAGCCGGTCGACTAGCGGGAGGCCGCCCTACAATGAGCAGTTCTTC
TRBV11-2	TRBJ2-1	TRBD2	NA	CASNSPPGTSGAHEQFF	TGTGCCAGCAACTCTCCCCCCGGGACTAGCGGGGCCCATGAGCAGTTCTTC
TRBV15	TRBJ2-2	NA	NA	CATSRAGPTGELFF	TGTGCCACCAGCAGAGCAGGTCCCACCGGGGAGCTGTTTTTT
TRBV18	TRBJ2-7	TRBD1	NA	CASSRDPGQLQEQYF	TGTGCCAGCTCACGGGATCCGGGACAGCTCCAAGAGCAGTACTTC
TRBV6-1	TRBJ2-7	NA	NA	CASSDRGSYEQYF	TGTGCCAGCAGTGATCGCGGGTCCTACGAGCAGTACTTC
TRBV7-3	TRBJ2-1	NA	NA	CASSPPGHYNEQFF	TGTGCCAGCAGCCCCCCAGGACACTACAATGAGCAGTTCTTC
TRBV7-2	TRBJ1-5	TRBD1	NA	CASSLSQGGYPQHF	TGTGCCAGCAGCTTAAGTCAGGGGGGGTATCCCCAGCATTTT
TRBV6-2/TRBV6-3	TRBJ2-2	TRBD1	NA	CASSIVQGVNTGELFF	TGTGCCAGCAGTATCGTACAGGGGGTCAACACCGGGGAGCTGTTTTTT
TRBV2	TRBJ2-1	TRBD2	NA	CASAREGLGNEQFF	TGTGCCAGCGCTCGGGAGGGCCTTGGCAATGAGCAGTTCTTC
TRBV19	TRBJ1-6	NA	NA	CASSLDSGRENSPLHF	TGTGCCAGTAGTCTTGATTCGGGCCGAGAGAATTCACCCCTCCACTTT
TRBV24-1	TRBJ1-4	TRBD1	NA	CATSEAGTGTVEKLFF	TGTGCCACCAGTGAGGCCGGGACAGGTACCGTAGAAAAACTGTTTTTT
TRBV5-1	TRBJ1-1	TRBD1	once	CASEPTGPNTEAFF	TGCGCCAGCGAACCGACAGGGCCGAACACTGAAGCTTTCTTT
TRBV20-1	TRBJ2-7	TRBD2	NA	CSASAGGRISEQYF	TGCAGTGCTAGTGCTGGCGGGAGAATAAGCGAGCAGTACTTC
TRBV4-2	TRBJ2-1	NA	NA	CASSQVGSSYNEQFF	TGTGCCAGCAGCCAAGTTGGTAGCTCCTACAATGAGCAGTTCTTC
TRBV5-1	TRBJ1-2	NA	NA	CASTPEGGGIVGYGYTF	TGCGCCAGCACCCCGGAGGGGGGAGGGATAGTCGGCTATGGCTACACCTTC
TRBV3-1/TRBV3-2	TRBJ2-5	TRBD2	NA	CASSLAGKLQETQYF	TGTGCCAGCAGCCTAGCGGGAAAACTCCAAGAGACCCAGTACTTC
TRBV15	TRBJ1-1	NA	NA	CATSRDPAGHAFF	TGTGCCACCAGCAGAGACCCCGCAGGGCACGCTTTCTTT
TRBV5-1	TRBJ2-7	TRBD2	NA	CASSFTTGLASGEQYF	TGCGCCAGCAGCTTCACCACGGGACTAGCTTCGGGCGAGCAGTACTTC
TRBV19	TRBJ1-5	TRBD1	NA	CASIGTGGPPGQPQHF	TGTGCCAGTATCGGAACAGGGGGACCTCCGGGTCAGCCCCAGCATTTT
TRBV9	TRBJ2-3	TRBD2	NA	CASSPGTSGTTSTDTQYF	TGTGCCAGCAGCCCCGGGACTAGCGGGACTACTAGCACAGATACGCAGTATTTT
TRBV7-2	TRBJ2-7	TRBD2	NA	CASSYSGRGYEQYF	TGTGCCAGCAGCTATAGCGGGAGAGGGTACGAGCAGTACTTC
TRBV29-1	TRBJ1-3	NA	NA	CSVEGGDGTGNTIYF	TGCAGCGTTGAAGGGGGAGACGGAACTGGAAACACCATATATTTT
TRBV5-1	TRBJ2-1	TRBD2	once	CASSLERGDNEQFF	TGCGCCAGCAGCTTGGAGCGGGGAGACAATGAGCAGTTCTTC
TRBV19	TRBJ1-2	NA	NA	CASSITGTYGYTF	TGTGCCAGTAGTATAACAGGAACATATGGCTACACCTTC
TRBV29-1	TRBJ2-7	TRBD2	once	CSVGGLANEQYF	TGCAGCGTTGGGGGACTAGCGAACGAGCAGTACTTC
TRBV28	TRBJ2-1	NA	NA	CASSRVGEQFF	TGTGCCAGCAGCCGGGTCGGTGAGCAGTTCTTC
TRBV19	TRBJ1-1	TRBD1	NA	CASSRGTGTEAFF	TGTGCCAGTAGTAGAGGGACAGGCACTGAAGCTTTCTTT
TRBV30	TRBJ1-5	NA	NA	CAWGTRGNQPQHF	TGTGCCTGGGGGACGAGAGGCAATCAGCCCCAGCATTTT
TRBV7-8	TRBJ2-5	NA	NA	CASSLGGNSYSSETQYF	TGTGCCAGCAGCTTAGGTGGGAACAGCTATAGCTCAGAGACCCAGTACTTC
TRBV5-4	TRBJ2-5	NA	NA	CASSLDRGEETQYF	TGTGCCAGCAGCTTGGATAGGGGAGAGGAGACCCAGTACTTC
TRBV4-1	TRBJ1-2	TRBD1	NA	CASSQERTGWNGYTF	TGCGCCAGCAGCCAAGAGCGGACAGGGTGGAATGGCTACACCTTC
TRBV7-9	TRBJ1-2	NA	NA	CASSRWGREDGYTF	TGTGCCAGCAGCCGATGGGGCAGGGAGGATGGCTACACCTTC
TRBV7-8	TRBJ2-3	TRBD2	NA	CASSLGLAGVDTQYF	TGTGCCAGCAGCTTAGGGTTAGCGGGGGTAGATACGCAGTATTTT
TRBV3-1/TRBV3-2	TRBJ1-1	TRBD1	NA	CASSQPGQGGGGWAEAFF	TGTGCCAGCAGCCAACCCGGACAGGGGGGAGGTGGTTGGGCTGAAGCTTTCTTT